Below, 32 T cell receptor beta chains from the same sample are listed, as sequenced in a study of Graves' ophthalmopathy and Graves' hyperthyroidism (dated by TCRdb to the late 2010s). For sequencing, an Illumina HiSeq 2000 was employed. For repertoire sequencing, TCR beta CDR3 regions were amplified from RNA transcripts. A first-round RT-PCR used HTBI primers with the Qiagen OneStep RT-PCR kit, followed by a second-round multiplex PCR, size selection and purification. Through fastp at Q25 and MiXCR, TCRdb rebuilt clones from the public reads, retaining in-frame beta chains. Rows merge per CDR3 protein into single entries with the most common DNA and genes. This sample holds approximately 210,000 distinct CDR3 sequences; roughly 27% were observed only once. The ten largest clones take up around 9.8% of the sample. The sample comprised peripheral blood. The receptors come from a man over 45 with Graves' ophthalmopathy. Donor details come from another sample of the same person, matched by shared clones.

This clonotype is a singleton in its sample. The chain employs TRBV14 and TRBJ1-1; 7 positions match TRBD1. Looked up from germline, CDR1 is SGHDN and CDR2 is FVKESK. This CDR3 has 16 amino acids. J was trimmed by 4 bases and V by 2 bases; bases with no gene match: 10. In DNA, the CDR3 is TGTGCCAGCAGCCAACGACAGGGCAGGATGGGCACTGAAGCTTTCTTT. It is translated as CASSQRQGRMGTEAFF.

Ten or more counts support this clonotype. The V call is TRBV19, the J call TRBJ2-4; D is uncertain. V gave up 8 bases and J gave up 5 bases, with 13 bases separating them. CDR3 length: 13 residues. CDR1 is LNHDA, CDR2 SQIVND, per germline (reference sequence). The CDR3 sequence: CASGDVGQNIQYF. In nucleotides, the CDR3 is TGTGCCAGTGGCGACGTCGGGCAAAACATTCAGTACTTC.

The table lists this clonotype with many counts. This chain connects TRBV7-2 to TRBJ1-1; no clear D gene. The CDR3 loop spans 13 amino acids. V lost 7 bases, J lost 4 bases, and 13 bases lay in between. CDR1 is SGHTA, CDR2 FQGNSA, per germline. The chain's CDR3 is CASKGPTATEAFF. DNA for the CDR3: TGTGCCAGCAAAGGCCCGACTGCCACTGAAGCTTTCTTT. The whole variable domain, remainder taken from reference TRBV7-2 and TRBJ1-1, is GAGVSQSPSNKVTEKGKDVELRCDPISGHTALYWYRQSLGQGLEFLIYFQGNSAPDKSGLPSDRFSAERTGGSVSTLTIQRTQQEDSAVYLCASKGPTATEAFFGQGTRLTVV.

This chain joins TRBV27 and TRBJ2-7, with D hard to call. Germline-derived CDR1 and CDR2 are MNHEY and SMNVEV (reference sequence). V was clipped by 3 bases and J by 2 bases, with 8 bases between them. The CDR3 is made up of 13 amino acids. The CDR3 reads CASSLTNPYEQYF. CDR3 in DNA: TGTGCCAGCAGTTTGACGAATCCCTACGAGCAGTACTTC.

This clonotype was picked up many times. The chain joins TRBV19 to TRBJ2-6; unclear D gene. The length of the CDR3 is 15 residues. V lost 6 bases, J lost 2 bases, and 11 bases lay in between. Germline V gene lookup returns CDR1 LNHDA and CDR2 SQIVND (reference sequence). The CDR3 nucleotides read TGTGCCAGTAGACAGCCTTACCCTGGGGCCAACGTCCTGACTTTC. Residues: CASRQPYPGANVLTF.

The chain employs TRBV12-3 or TRBV12-4 and TRBJ1-6, with TRBD1 matching 9 bases. The CDR3 length is 15 residues. With V trimmed by 7 bases and J by 8 bases, 9 bases remained unmatched. In DNA form, the CDR3 reads TGTGCCAGCACTTACCCAACAGGGGGCCATTCACCCCTCCACTTT. Amino acid sequence: CASTYPTGGHSPLHF.

This clonotype was recorded at least ten times. This rearrangement joins TRBV6-6 to TRBJ2-7, with TRBD2 matching over 7 bases. Germline V gene data show CDR1 as MNHNY and CDR2 as SVGAGI (reference sequence). The CDR3 extends over 15 amino acids. V lost 0 bases to trimming and J lost 7 bases; unmatched junction nucleotides: 9. The DNA of the CDR3 is TGTGCCAGCAGTTACTCGAGAGGACTAGGGGAAGAGCAGTACTTC. Translated: CASSYSRGLGEEQYF.

V is TRBV7-3 and J is TRBJ2-2; D is uncertain. In germline, CDR1 is SGHTA, CDR2 FQGTGA. This CDR3 comprises 15 residues. Trimming shortened V by 8 bases and J by 5 bases, and 18 bases separated the two germline ends. CDR3 sequence: CASGSLVGATGELFF. The CDR3 DNA reads as TGTGCCAGCGGGTCCTTGGTGGGCGCGACCGGGGAGCTGTTTTTT.

This clonotype was picked up many times. V gene TRBV27 combines with J gene TRBJ2-7; TRBD1 agrees at 7 bases. CDR3 size: 16 residues. V lost 1 base and J lost 0; bases outside the gene matches: 6. Per germline, CDR1 MNHEY and CDR2 SMNVEV (reference sequence). The CDR3 protein is CASSLLGRGSSYEQYF. The CDR3 bases are TGTGCCAGCAGTTTATTAGGCAGGGGGAGCTCCTACGAGCAGTACTTC.

This clonotype came up many times. The chain is built from TRBV7-3 and TRBJ2-5, with D perhaps matching TRBD2 (6 bases). V shed 4 bases and J shed 5 bases, with 17 bases lying between them. The CDR3 loop spans 15 amino acids. Looked up from germline, CDR1 is SGHTA and CDR2 is FQGTGA. Written as DNA, the CDR3 is TGTGCCAGCAGCTCGACGGGACTCCCTTCGGAGACCCAGTACTTC. Translating it yields CASSSTGLPSETQYF.

Remarks on this clonotype: Being one base from a much bigger clone, this may be a read error. The rearrangement joins TRBV7-9 to TRBJ1-2; 7 bases map to TRBD1. The CDR3 has 15 amino acids. The V and J ends lost 7 bases and 3 bases, in that order; junction bases with no gene match: 11. Germline CDR1 and CDR2: SEHNR and FQNEAQ (reference sequence). The CDR3 spells CASNRRDRDYYGYTF. DNA for the CDR3: TGTGCCAGCAATCGGCGAGACAGGGATTACTATGGCTACACCTTC.

This chain links TRBV6-1 with TRBJ2-5; D is undetermined. Per the germline V gene, CDR1 is MNHNS and CDR2 is SASEGT. There are 16 residues in the CDR3. V shed 2 bases and J shed 4 bases, with 17 bases lying between them. The CDR3 region has the DNA TGTGCCAGCAGTGAACTTCTGGCGAGCTCCAGAGAGACCCAGTACTTC. It translates to CASSELLASSRETQYF.

This clonotype appeared many times. The genes are TRBV2 and TRBJ2-2; the D is unclear. The germline V and J ends were trimmed by 8 bases and 1 base, with 5 bases remaining between them. CDR3 size: 12 residues. Germline-derived CDR1 and CDR2 are SNHLY and FYNNEI. CDR3: CASFLNTGELFF. The CDR3 DNA reads as TGTGCCAGCTTTTTGAACACCGGGGAGCTGTTTTTT.

The sample holds many counts of this clonotype. The V call is TRBV11-2, the J call TRBJ2-2, with 7 positions matching TRBD2. The V and J ends lost 4 bases and 5 bases, in that order; junction bases with no gene match: 10. The V gene's germline CDR1 is SGHAT and CDR2 FQNNGV. CDR3 length: 16 residues. The CDR3 sequence: CASSSIRGGRTGELFF. The DNA of the CDR3 is TGTGCCAGCAGCTCCATTCGGGGAGGGAGGACCGGGGAGCTGTTTTTT.

At least ten counts were recorded for this clonotype. CDR3 in amino acids: CASSILGNGYTF. The CDR3 nucleotides are TGTGCCAGTAGTATTCTGGGGAATGGCTACACCTTC. J is TRBJ1-2 and V is TRBV19, with D unresolved. Germline assignment: CDR1 LNHDA and CDR2 SQIVND (reference sequence). CDR3 size: 12 residues. Between the trimmed V and J ends, which lost 3 bases and 6 bases, there was a span of 8 bases. Based on the CDR3 plus reference TRBV19 and TRBJ1-2, the full variable domain is DGGITQSPKYLFRKEGQNVTLSCEQNLNHDAMYWYRQDPGQGLRLIYYSQIVNDFQKGDIAEGYSVSREKKESFPLTVTSAQKNPTAFYLCASSILGNGYTFGSGTRLTVV.

Ten or more counts support this clonotype. CDR3 DNA sequence: TGTGCCAGCAGAACCAGGGGCATGAACACTGAAGCTTTCTTT. This codes for CASRTRGMNTEAFF. The chain links TRBV6-5 to TRBJ1-1, with a possible D match to TRBD1 (6 bases). The germline V gene encodes CDR1 MNHEY and CDR2 SVGAGI. The V and J ends lost 6 bases and 0 bases respectively, with 11 bases between them. This CDR3 comprises 14 residues.

J is TRBJ1-1 and V is TRBV6-1; D call uncertain. V was shortened by 7 bases and J by 8 bases, with 20 bases between the two germline ends. The CDR3 contains 14 residues. Germline CDR1 and CDR2: MNHNS and SASEGT. The CDR3 protein is CASTPVIGSGEAFF. The CDR3 DNA is TGTGCCAGCACCCCGGTAATAGGGTCGGGGGAAGCTTTCTTT.

In this sample, this clonotype turned up many times. This chain connects TRBV6-5 to TRBJ2-5; a weak D match, TRBD1 (5 bases). The CDR3 totals 15 residues. Trimming cost V 0 bases and J 5 bases, with 13 bases left between them. The germline gives CDR1 MNHEY, CDR2 SVGAGI. The CDR3 region has the DNA TGTGCCAGCAGTTACTCAGGGGTTGAACGTGAGACCCAGTACTTC. This sequence encodes CASSYSGVERETQYF.

This clonotype was recorded at least ten times. The chain uses TRBV5-1 and TRBJ2-7; 9 nucleotides line up with TRBD1. The CDR3 has 15 amino acids. From germline, CDR1 is SGHRS and CDR2 YFSETQ. The trim removed 5 bases at V and 2 bases at J, leaving 8 bases unmatched. This CDR3 reads CASSSGTGKTYEQYF. CDR3 in DNA: TGCGCCAGCAGTTCCGGGACAGGGAAAACCTACGAGCAGTACTTC.

This clonotype was counted many times. The gene calls are TRBV27 and TRBJ2-5; D possibly matches TRBD1 or TRBD2 (6 bases each). The V end was cut by 8 bases, the J end by 5 bases, with 21 bases between. Germline CDR1 MNHEY, CDR2 SMNVEV (reference sequence). This CDR3 is 15 amino acids long. CDR3 protein: CASSVRRGNSETQYF. CDR3 DNA sequence: TGTGCCAGCTCAGTGCGGAGGGGGAATTCGGAGACCCAGTACTTC.

This clonotype was detected many times. Being one base from a much bigger clone, this may be a read error. V and J are TRBV3-1 and TRBJ2-7; the D is unclear. The CDR3 is 13 amino acids. Germline CDR1 is LGHDT and CDR2 is YNNKEL (reference sequence). Trimming took 4 bases from V and 2 from J, leaving 9 bases between them. The CDR3 DNA reads as TGTGCCAGCAGCCCTGACAACGCCTACGAGCAGTACTTC. Its translation is CASSPDNAYEQYF.

V gene TRBV19 combines with J gene TRBJ1-2; 8 bases are a match to TRBD1. The CDR3 contains 16 residues. Germline V gives CDR1 LNHDA, CDR2 SQIVND (reference sequence). Unmatched junction bases numbered 13, after V lost 6 bases and J lost 4 bases. The CDR3 region has the DNA TGTGCCAGTAGGAACACCGGGACAGGAGACTTCTATGGCTACACCTTC. Its translation: CASRNTGTGDFYGYTF.

The V call is TRBV12-3 or TRBV12-4, the J call TRBJ1-6; possible D gene TRBD1, 5 bases. This CDR3 comprises 15 residues. The V end was cut by 6 bases, the J end by 6 bases, with 15 bases between. CDR3 sequence (DNA): TGTGCCAGCAGCAAGGGAGGGACTACTAATTCACCCCTCCACTTT. It translates to CASSKGGTTNSPLHF.

The chain has TRBV12-3 or TRBV12-4 and TRBJ1-1; 7 bases are shared with TRBD1. The CDR3 sequence is 15 residues long. Trimming cost V 6 bases and J 0 bases; bases outside gene matches: 7. The CDR3 here is CASSLQDRMNTEAFF. In DNA form, the CDR3 reads TGTGCCAGCAGCCTCCAGGACAGGATGAACACTGAAGCTTTCTTT.

This clonotype showed up many times. This chain joins TRBV12-3 or TRBV12-4 and TRBJ1-5; D ambiguous. This CDR3 comprises 13 residues. Trimming took 6 bases from V and 6 from J, leaving 12 bases between them. The CDR3 bases are TGTGCCAGCAGCCCGGGGTTGGGTCAGCCCCAGCATTTT. Protein: CASSPGLGQPQHF.

This clonotype was counted ten times or more. The V gene is TRBV28, the J gene TRBJ2-5; 8 bases map to TRBD2. Trimming removed 4 bases from V and 5 bases from J; junction bases left unmatched: 9. Germline V gene data show CDR1 as MDHEN and CDR2 as SYDVKM. This CDR3 region has 15 residues. The CDR3 region has the DNA TGTGCCAGCAGTTCCCGAGCGGGAGAGAGGGAGACCCAGTACTTC. Protein sequence: CASSSRAGERETQYF.

This clonotype has just one count. The chain couples TRBV6-2 or TRBV6-3 to TRBJ1-1, with 8 bases that match TRBD1. V shed 2 bases, J shed 7 bases, and the junction held 15 bases outside the gene matches. Germline V lookup: CDR1 MNHEY, CDR2 SVGEGT. This CDR3 is built from 17 residues. The CDR3 sequence: CASSYPKKSDRDLEAFF. CDR3 sequence (DNA): TGTGCCAGCAGTTACCCAAAAAAATCGGACAGGGACCTTGAAGCTTTCTTT.

The chain is built from TRBV12-3 or TRBV12-4 and TRBJ2-2; the match to TRBD1 covers 7 bases. The CDR3 loop spans 15 amino acids. The junction had 6 bases not matched to a gene; V was cut back by 6 bases and J by 2 bases. The CDR3 sequence is CASRPNRGNTGELFF. CDR3 nucleotides: TGTGCCAGCAGGCCCAACAGGGGTAACACCGGGGAGCTGTTTTTT.

In its sample, this clonotype was seen many times. This CDR3 is missing its conserved last phenylalanine or tryptophan, likely due to a read error. The limits of the CDR3 on the DNA are not certain, so only TCRdb's listed CDR3 is given. The chain uses TRBV6-2 or TRBV6-3 and TRBJ1-1; TRBD1 was called by the table and not checked on the DNA. The CDR3 spans 13 residues, counting both ends. The germline V gene has CDR1 MNHEY and CDR2 SVGEGT. CDR3 protein: CAGSSTRFFIAPV.

In its sample, this clonotype was seen a few times. The chain couples TRBV12-3 or TRBV12-4 to TRBJ1-6; tentative D call: TRBD1 (5 bases). CDR3 length: 14 residues. Trimming removed 2 bases at V and 7 bases at J, with 9 bases between. The CDR3 reads CASSLPGGNSPLHF. Here the CDR3 DNA reads TGTGCCAGCAGTTTACCCGGGGGAAATTCACCCCTCCACTTT.

This clonotype turned up a few times. The chain carries TRBV28 and TRBJ2-2; TRBD1 aligns across 10 bases. Trimming cost V 2 bases and J 5 bases; bases outside gene matches: 2. Germline V gene lookup returns CDR1 MDHEN and CDR2 SYDVKM. CDR3 size: 15 residues. The CDR3 DNA is TGTGCCAGCAGTTTACGGACAGGGGGGACCGGGGAGCTGTTTTTT. It encodes CASSLRTGGTGELFF.

V gene TRBV28 combines with J gene TRBJ1-1; D gene ambiguous. The CDR3 runs to 14 residues. Trimming stripped 6 bases from V and 6 bases from J, with 17 bases between. CDR1 is MDHEN and CDR2 is SYDVKM in the germline V gene. Here the CDR3 reads CASSTRTLRAEAFF. The CDR3 DNA sequence: TGTGCCAGCAGCACTAGGACCTTGAGGGCTGAAGCTTTCTTT.